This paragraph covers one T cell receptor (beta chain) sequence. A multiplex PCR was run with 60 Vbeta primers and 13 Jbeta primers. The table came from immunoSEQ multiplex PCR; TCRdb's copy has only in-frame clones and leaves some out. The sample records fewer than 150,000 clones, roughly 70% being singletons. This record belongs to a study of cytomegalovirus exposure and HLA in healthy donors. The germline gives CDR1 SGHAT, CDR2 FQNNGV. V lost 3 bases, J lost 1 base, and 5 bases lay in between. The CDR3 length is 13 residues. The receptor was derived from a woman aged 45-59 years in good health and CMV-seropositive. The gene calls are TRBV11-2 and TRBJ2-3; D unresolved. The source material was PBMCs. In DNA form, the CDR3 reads TGTGCCAGCAGCTTTTCTCGCACAGATACGCAGTATTTT. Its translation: CASSFSRTDTQYF.